Described below is a single T cell receptor (beta chain) sequence and its context. Its target is not known. These data originate in a study of human T cells and chemical hapten exposure. Study observations and caveats: There was a positive correlation between PT1 expanded TCR counts and patch test score.

TCRdb re-called the RACE reads with MiXCR, one entry per CDR3 protein. The table includes 82,000 or so distinct CDR3 sequences, 10% to 15% detected once. Noted time point: patch test 3, about 24 weeks after DPC sensitization. Treatment in this sample: therapeutic diphenylcyclopropenone sensitization with weekly scalp DPC. Trimming pared 3 bases from V and 1 base from J, leaving 0 bases between. Per the germline V gene, CDR1 is KGHSH and CDR2 is LQKENI. The CDR3 has 11 amino acids. This clonotype originated in a woman between 45 and 65 years old with alopecia areata. Some clones in this sample may be carry-over from other donors' samples. Sequenced material: whole blood, taken in connection with sensitization to the hapten diphenylcyclopropenone (DPC). This chain connects TRBV18 to TRBJ2-5, with D unresolved. CDR3 loop: CASSPQETQYF. In DNA, the CDR3 is TGTGCCAGCTCACCCCAAGAGACCCAGTACTTC.